The 7 T cell receptor beta chains in this list originate from one sample, sequenced in a study of cytomegalovirus exposure and HLA in healthy donors. The PCR employed 60 Vbeta primers together with 13 Jbeta primers. Assay: immunoSEQ multiplex PCR; the TCRdb copy retains only in-frame clones and omits some. The sample lists around 280,000 clones, 70% to 90% occurring once. The material sequenced was PBMCs. The receptors derive from a woman under 30 in good health and CMV-seronegative.

The chain combines TRBV19 with TRBJ2-2; possibly TRBD2 for D (6 bases). The germline CDR1 and CDR2 sequences are LNHDA and SQIVND (reference sequence). The CDR3 spans 15 residues. V dropped 5 bases and J dropped 9 bases, with 19 bases sitting between them. CDR3 DNA sequence: TGTGCCAGTAGTGGCACAGCTCTAGGAGGGAGGGAGCTGTTTTTT. It yields the protein CASSGTALGGRELFF. Full variable domain (outside the CDR3, taken from reference TRBV19 and TRBJ2-2): DGGITQSPKYLFRKEGQNVTLSCEQNLNHDAMYWYRQDPGQGLRLIYYSQIVNDFQKGDIAEGYSVSREKKESFPLTVTSAQKNPTAFYLCASSGTALGGRELFFGEGSRLTVL.

This clone appeared a few times. This chain uses TRBV6-6 with TRBJ1-5, with 7 bases fitting TRBD1. Germline-derived CDR1 and CDR2 are MNHNY and SVGAGI (reference sequence). The CDR3 consists of 14 residues. The trim removed 5 bases at V and 6 bases at J, leaving 7 bases unmatched. The CDR3 bases are TGTGCCAGCAGTAGGGAAGGGGGCAGTCAGCCCCAGCATTTT. This encodes CASSREGGSQPQHF.

V gene TRBV19 combines with J gene TRBJ2-2; the D is unclear. Germline values: CDR1 LNHDA, CDR2 SQIVND (reference sequence). V dropped 3 bases and J dropped 3 bases, with 5 bases sitting between them. This CDR3 is built from 13 residues. DNA of the CDR3: TGTGCCAGTAGTATCACTTACACCGGGGAGCTGTTTTTT. It codes for CASSITYTGELFF.

The genes are TRBV2 and TRBJ2-7; D may be TRBD1 (6 bases). Trimming cost V 4 bases and J 3 bases, with 7 bases left between them. The germline gives CDR1 SNHLY, CDR2 FYNNEI. The CDR3 consists of 12 residues. The CDR3 nucleotides read TGTGCCAGCAGTGGAGGGGGCTACGAGCAGTACTTC. It codes for CASSGGGYEQYF.

CDR3 DNA: TGTGCCAACCAAAGACAGGGAGGCACTGAAGCTTTCTTT. Its protein is CANQRQGGTEAFF. The V call is TRBV11-2, the J call TRBJ1-1, with 7 bases that match TRBD1. Germline V gene lookup returns CDR1 SGHAT and CDR2 FQNNGV. The CDR3 is 13 residues long. J gave up 4 bases and V 10 bases, and 9 bases lay outside the gene matches.

The chain links TRBV10-3 to TRBJ2-2, with a weak D call TRBD1 (5 bases). The V and J ends lost 9 bases and 0 bases respectively, with 8 bases between them. This CDR3 has 13 residues. From germline, CDR1 is ENHRY and CDR2 SYGVKD. The CDR3 DNA reads TGTGCCATACAGGTCTCGAACACCGGGGAGCTGTTTTTT. It is translated as CAIQVSNTGELFF.

The chain links TRBV5-1 to TRBJ2-2, with TRBD1 as a possible D gene (6 bases). The V gene lost 0 bases and the J gene lost 1 base, with 7 bases spanning the gap. Germline CDR1 and CDR2: SGHRS and YFSETQ. This CDR3 region has 15 residues. CDR3 in DNA: TGCGCCAGCAGCTTGGGGACAGTGAACACCGGGGAGCTGTTTTTT. This encodes CASSLGTVNTGELFF.